This T cell receptor beta chain was captured in a study of blood T cell repertoires in COVID-19. Study background: PBMCs, B-cell-depleted T cells, or T cells provided the cDNA or gDNA that made up the material.

Sequencing used immunoSEQ multiplex PCR; TCRdb keeps in-frame clones, though not all of them. The sample has roughly 60,000 clones; approximately 84% are singletons. Seattle patients were enrolled during active infection and followed longitudinally. CDR3 length: 16 amino acids. The V gene's germline CDR1 is LNHDA and CDR2 SQIVND (reference sequence). With 6 bases removed from V and 0 bases from J, the gap between germline ends came to 12 bases. The rearrangement links TRBV19 to TRBJ2-6; perhaps TRBD2 as D (6 bases). Material for sequencing was peripheral blood. This receptor was taken from a man of 80 years or more with COVID-19, enrolled during active disease. The CDR3 nucleotides read TGTGCCAGTAGGGGCGGGGTGCCCTCTGGGGCCAACGTCCTGACTTTC. Its translation is CASRGGVPSGANVLTF.